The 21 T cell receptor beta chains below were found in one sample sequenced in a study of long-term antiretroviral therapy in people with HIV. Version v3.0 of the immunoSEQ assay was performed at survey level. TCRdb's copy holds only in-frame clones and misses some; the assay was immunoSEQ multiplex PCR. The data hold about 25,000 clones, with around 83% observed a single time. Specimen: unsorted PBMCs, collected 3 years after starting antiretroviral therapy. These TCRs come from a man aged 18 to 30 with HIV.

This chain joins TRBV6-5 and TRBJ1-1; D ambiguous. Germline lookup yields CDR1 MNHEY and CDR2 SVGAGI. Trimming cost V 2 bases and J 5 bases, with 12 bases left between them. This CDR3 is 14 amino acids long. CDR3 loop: CASSYEVGTTEAFF. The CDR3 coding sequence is TGTGCCAGCAGTTACGAGGTCGGAACTACTGAAGCTTTCTTT.

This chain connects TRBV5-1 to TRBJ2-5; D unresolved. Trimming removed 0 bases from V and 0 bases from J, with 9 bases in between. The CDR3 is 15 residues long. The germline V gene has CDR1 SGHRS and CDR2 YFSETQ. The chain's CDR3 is CASSLGSAYQETQYF. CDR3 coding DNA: TGCGCCAGCAGCTTGGGGTCTGCGTACCAAGAGACCCAGTACTTC.

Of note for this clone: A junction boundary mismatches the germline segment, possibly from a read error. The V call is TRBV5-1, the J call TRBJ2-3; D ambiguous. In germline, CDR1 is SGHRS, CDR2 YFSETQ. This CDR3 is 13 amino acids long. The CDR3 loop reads CASSLGNTDTQYF. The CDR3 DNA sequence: TGCGCCAGCAGTTTGGGTAACACAGATACGCAGTATTTT.

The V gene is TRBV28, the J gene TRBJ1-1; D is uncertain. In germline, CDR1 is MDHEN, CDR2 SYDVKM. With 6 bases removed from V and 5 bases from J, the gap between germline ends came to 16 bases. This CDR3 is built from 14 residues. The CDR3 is CASSSTPPGTEAFF. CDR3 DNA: TGTGCCAGCAGCTCAACACCTCCCGGGACTGAAGCTTTCTTT.

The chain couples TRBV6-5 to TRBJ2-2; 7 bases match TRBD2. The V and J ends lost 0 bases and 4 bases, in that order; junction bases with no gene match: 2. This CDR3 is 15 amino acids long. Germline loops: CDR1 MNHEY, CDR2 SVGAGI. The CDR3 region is CASSYSGGGTGELFF. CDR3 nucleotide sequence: TGTGCCAGCAGTTACTCGGGGGGGGGCACCGGGGAGCTGTTTTTT.

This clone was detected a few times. The CDR3 DNA sequence: TGCGCCAGCAGTGAGTCGGGGATAGGGACCCAGTACTTC. Amino acids: CASSESGIGTQYF. The rearrangement joins TRBV10-1 to TRBJ2-5; D ambiguous. V was trimmed by 0 bases and J by 7 bases, leaving 9 bases between them. CDR1 WNHNN and CDR2 SYGVQD come from the germline V gene (reference sequence). The CDR3 is made up of 13 amino acids.

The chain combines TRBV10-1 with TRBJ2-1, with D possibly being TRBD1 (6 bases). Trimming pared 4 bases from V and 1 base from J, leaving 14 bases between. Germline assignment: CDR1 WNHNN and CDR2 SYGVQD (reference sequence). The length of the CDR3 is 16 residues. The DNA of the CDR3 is TGCGCCAGCAGTGCGCTGCAGGGGATGTCCTACAATGAGCAGTTCTTC. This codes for CASSALQGMSYNEQFF.

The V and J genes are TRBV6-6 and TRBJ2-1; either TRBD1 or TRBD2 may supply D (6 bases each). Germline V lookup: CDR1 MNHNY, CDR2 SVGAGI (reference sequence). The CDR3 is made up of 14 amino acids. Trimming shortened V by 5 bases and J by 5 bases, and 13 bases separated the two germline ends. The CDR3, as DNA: TGTGCCAGCAGTGCTAGGGGGGCGGACAATGAGCAGTTCTTC. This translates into CASSARGADNEQFF.

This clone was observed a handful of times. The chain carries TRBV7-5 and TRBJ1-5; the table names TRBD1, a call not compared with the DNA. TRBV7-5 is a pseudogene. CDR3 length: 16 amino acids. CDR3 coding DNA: TGTGCCAGAGACAGGGTAGACCTAATAGGCAATCAGCCCCAGCATTTT. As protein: CARDRVDLIGNQPQHF.

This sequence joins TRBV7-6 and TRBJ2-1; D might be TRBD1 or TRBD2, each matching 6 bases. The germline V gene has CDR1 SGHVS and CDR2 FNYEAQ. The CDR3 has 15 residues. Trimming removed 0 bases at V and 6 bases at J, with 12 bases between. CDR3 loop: CASSLAGGPLNEQFF. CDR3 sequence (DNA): TGTGCCAGCAGCTTAGCGGGGGGCCCCCTCAATGAGCAGTTCTTC.

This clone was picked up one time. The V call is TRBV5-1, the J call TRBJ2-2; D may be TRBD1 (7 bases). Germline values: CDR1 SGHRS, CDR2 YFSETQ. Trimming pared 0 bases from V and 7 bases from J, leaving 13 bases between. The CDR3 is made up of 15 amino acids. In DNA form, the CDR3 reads TGCGCCAGCAGCTTGGACCCAGGGGGGAACGGGGAGCTGTTTTTT. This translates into CASSLDPGGNGELFF.

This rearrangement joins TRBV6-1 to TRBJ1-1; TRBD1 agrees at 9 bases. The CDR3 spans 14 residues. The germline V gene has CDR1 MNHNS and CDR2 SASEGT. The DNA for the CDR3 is TGTGCTGCGGACAGGGGCGATTTCTACACTGAAGCTTTCTTT. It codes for CAADRGDFYTEAFF.

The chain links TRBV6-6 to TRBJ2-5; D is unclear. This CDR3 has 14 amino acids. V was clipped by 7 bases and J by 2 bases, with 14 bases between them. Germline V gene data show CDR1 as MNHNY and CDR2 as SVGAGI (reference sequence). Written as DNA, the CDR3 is TGTGCCAGCACGTTCACTGAACCTCAAGAGACCCAGTACTTC. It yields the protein CASTFTEPQETQYF.

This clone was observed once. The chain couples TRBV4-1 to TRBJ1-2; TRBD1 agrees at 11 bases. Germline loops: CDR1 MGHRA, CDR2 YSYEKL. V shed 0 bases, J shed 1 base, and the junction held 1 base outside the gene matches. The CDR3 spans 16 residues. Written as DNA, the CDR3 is TGCGCCAGCAGCCAAGAAGGGACAGGGGGTAACTATGGCTACACCTTC. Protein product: CASSQEGTGGNYGYTF.

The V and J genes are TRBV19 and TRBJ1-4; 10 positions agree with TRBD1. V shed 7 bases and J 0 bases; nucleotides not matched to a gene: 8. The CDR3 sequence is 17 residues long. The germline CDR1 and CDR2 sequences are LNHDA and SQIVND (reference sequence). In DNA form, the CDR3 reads TGTGCCAGTACCTCGGACAGGGGGTCAGCAACTAATGAAAAACTGTTTTTT. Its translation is CASTSDRGSATNEKLFF.

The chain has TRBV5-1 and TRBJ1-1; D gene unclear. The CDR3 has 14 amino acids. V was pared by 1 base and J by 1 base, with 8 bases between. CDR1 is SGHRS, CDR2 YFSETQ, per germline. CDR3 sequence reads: CASSLSGRNTEAFF. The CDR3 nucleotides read TGCGCCAGCAGCTTGTCAGGTCGGAACACTGAAGCTTTCTTT.

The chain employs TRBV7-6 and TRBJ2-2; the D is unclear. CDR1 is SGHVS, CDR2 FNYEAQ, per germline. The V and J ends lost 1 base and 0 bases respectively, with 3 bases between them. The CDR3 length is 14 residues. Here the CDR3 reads CASSLVANTGELFF. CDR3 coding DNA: TGTGCCAGCAGCTTAGTTGCGAACACCGGGGAGCTGTTTTTT.

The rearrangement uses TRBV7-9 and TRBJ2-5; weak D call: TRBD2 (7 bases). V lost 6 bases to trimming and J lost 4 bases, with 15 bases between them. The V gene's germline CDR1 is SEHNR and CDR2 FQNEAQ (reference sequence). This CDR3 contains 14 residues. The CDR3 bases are TGTGCCAGCAGAAAGGGGGGGCCGGGAGAGACCCAGTACTTC. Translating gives CASRKGGPGETQYF.

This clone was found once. The CDR3 sequence is CASSMEAGAALSYGYTF. The DNA of the CDR3 is TGTGCCAGTAGTATGGAGGCGGGGGCTGCCCTATCGTATGGCTACACCTTC. This chain joins TRBV19 and TRBJ1-2; weak D call: TRBD1 (6 bases). The V end lost 3 bases, the J end lost 5 bases, and 22 bases lay between the germline ends. From germline, CDR1 is LNHDA and CDR2 SQIVND (reference sequence). The length of the CDR3 is 17 residues.

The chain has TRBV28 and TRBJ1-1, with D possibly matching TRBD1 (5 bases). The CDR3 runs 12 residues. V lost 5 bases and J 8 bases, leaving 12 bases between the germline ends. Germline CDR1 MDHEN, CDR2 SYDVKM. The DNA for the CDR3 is TGTGCCAGCAGTCGTAGGACAAGCGAAGCTTTCTTT. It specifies CASSRRTSEAFF.

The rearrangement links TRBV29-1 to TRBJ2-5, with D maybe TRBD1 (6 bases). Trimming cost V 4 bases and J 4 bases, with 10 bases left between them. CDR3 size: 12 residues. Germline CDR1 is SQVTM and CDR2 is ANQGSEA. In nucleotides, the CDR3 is TGCAGCGTTGTTTCCAGGGGAGAGACCCAGTACTTC. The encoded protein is CSVVSRGETQYF.